This TCR beta chain was captured by sequencing in a study of blood T cell repertoires in COVID-19. Study as a whole: COVID-19 samples from acute and convalescent phases originated in the United States, Italy and Spain. T cells, B-cell-depleted T cells, or PBMCs provided the cDNA or gDNA that served as material.

V lost 7 bases and J lost 6, with 24 bases in between. The length of the CDR3 is 16 residues. CDR1 and CDR2 from the germline V gene are MDHEN and SYDVKM. In the study's own analysis: Estimation of nucleated cell counts was performed using reference gene primer amplification. The table came from immunoSEQ multiplex PCR; TCRdb's copy has only in-frame clones and leaves some out. The D gene and trimming were derived from the DNA, and the V and J assignments and clone size from that table. The sample carries around 39,000 clones, about 90% recorded once. The chain has TRBV28 and TRBJ1-1; D is possibly TRBD1 (6 bases). The sequenced sample was peripheral blood. The TCR originated in a man in his 70s with acute or convalescent COVID-19. This CDR3 is CASTLNRGAGSPEAFF. In DNA form, the CDR3 reads TGTGCCAGCACCCTAAATCGGGGGGCGGGTAGCCCTGAAGCTTTCTTT.